This TCR beta chain was identified during a study of cytomegalovirus exposure and HLA in healthy donors. Whole-study context: The 120 or so validation repertoires used a platform that matched the one used for the 666 first-cohort repertoires, as a later analysis reported.

Regarding the study as a whole: The tendency of first-cohort TCR clusters to co-occur in the 90 to 150 validation repertoires was the finding of a later analysis.

Produced via immunoSEQ multiplex PCR; TCRdb's table is partial and in-frame only. The data hold roughly 100,000 clones, with roughly nine tenths observed a single time. As for this clone: As yet, its antigen is unknown.

Sequences were obtained from PBMCs. This clonotype was sampled from a woman younger than 30 in good health and CMV-seropositive.

The CDR3 DNA reads TGTGCCAGTAGTGAACAGGGGCGACCCCTCGCCGAGCAGTACTTC. This encodes CASSEQGRPLAEQYF. The chain combines TRBV19 with TRBJ2-7; TRBD1 matches 7 bases. The CDR3 is made up of 15 amino acids. The germline gives CDR1 LNHDA, CDR2 SQIVND (reference sequence). Unmatched junction bases numbered 13, after V lost 5 bases and J lost 6 bases.